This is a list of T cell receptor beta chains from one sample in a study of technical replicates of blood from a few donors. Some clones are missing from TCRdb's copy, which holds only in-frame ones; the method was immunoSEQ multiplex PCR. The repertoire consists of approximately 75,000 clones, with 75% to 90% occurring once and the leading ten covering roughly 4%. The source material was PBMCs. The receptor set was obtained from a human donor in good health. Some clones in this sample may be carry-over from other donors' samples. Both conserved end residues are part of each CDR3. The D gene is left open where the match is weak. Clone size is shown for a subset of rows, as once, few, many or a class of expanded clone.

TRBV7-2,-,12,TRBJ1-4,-,CASSFSNEKLFF,TGTGCCAGCAGCTTCTCTAATGAAAAACTGTTTTTT
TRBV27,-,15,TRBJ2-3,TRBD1,CASSSGGGGTDTQYF,TGTGCCAGCAGCTCAGGGGGCGGGGGCACAGATACGCAGTATTTT
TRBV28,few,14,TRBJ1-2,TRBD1,CASYPGTAFYGYTF,TGTGCCAGTTATCCCGGGACAGCTTTCTATGGCTACACCTTC
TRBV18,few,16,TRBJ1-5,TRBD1,CASSPNPQGASQPQHF,TGTGCCAGCTCACCGAACCCACAGGGGGCGAGTCAGCCCCAGCATTTT
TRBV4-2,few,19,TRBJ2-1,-,CASSQEASAQTTSHNEQFF,TGTGCCAGCAGCCAAGAAGCTAGCGCACAAACAACGTCCCACAATGAGCAGTTCTTC
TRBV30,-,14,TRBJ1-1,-,CAWDGAGENTEAFF,TGTGCCTGGGACGGGGCAGGGGAGAACACTGAAGCTTTCTTT
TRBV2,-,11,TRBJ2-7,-,CASSYAYEQYF,TGTGCCAGCAGTTATGCCTACGAGCAGTACTTC
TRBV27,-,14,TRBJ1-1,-,CASRPGHYNTEAFF,TGTGCCAGCAGACCCGGACACTACAACACTGAAGCTTTCTTT
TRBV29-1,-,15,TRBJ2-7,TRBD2,CSGYFGGGGLDEQYF,TGCAGCGGTTACTTTGGCGGGGGAGGTCTCGACGAGCAGTACTTC
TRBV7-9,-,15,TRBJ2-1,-,CASSLVGATYNEQFF,TGTGCCAGCAGCTTAGTAGGGGCAACCTACAATGAGCAGTTCTTC